The T cell receptor (beta chain) under discussion was sequenced for a study of T cell responses to AZD1222 COVID-19 vaccine. Details on this clone: The target antigen is unknown.

Method: immunoSEQ multiplex PCR; TCRdb's copy keeps in-frame clones and lacks some. The table includes some 100,000 clones, 91% detected once. This CDR3 has 15 amino acids. Trimming took off 0 bases at V and 4 bases at J, with 12 bases between the two ends. The germline V gene encodes CDR1 LNHDA and CDR2 SQIVND (reference sequence). Overall study results and limits: Seropositive status at baseline applied to only a handful of AZD1222 recipients. Females outnumbered males among donors, who were mostly white British; clonal diversity was possibly underestimated. Recipients of two AZD1222 doses showed rising Spike-specific TCR breadth and depth.

Material: peripheral blood, obtained on day 0 of AZD1222 vaccination. This clonotype was sampled from an adult in good health. The chain combines TRBV19 with TRBJ1-2; a weak D match, TRBD1 (6 bases). The CDR3 sequence is CASSIDPHRVYGYTF. The CDR3 bases are TGTGCCAGTAGTATAGATCCGCACAGGGTCTATGGCTACACCTTC.